The 13 T cell receptor beta chains below come from one sample, sequenced in a study of glioma-infiltrating T cells after dendritic cell vaccination. The time point here: after dendritic cell vaccination, including at tumor progression/relapse. Using immunoSEQ multiplex PCR, the repertoire was profiled, and TCRdb retains in-frame clones only, with some absent. Of 100,000 or so clones detected, around 87% appear once; the ten largest clones hold approximately 2.7%. The specimen comprised blood, sampled after dendritic cell vaccination. The receptors come from a human donor with glioblastoma.

This clone appeared a few times. The CDR3 region has the DNA TGTGCCAGCAGCCCAGATGCACAGGCGGCCTATGGCTACACCTTC. Amino acid sequence: CASSPDAQAAYGYTF. The rearrangement uses TRBV5-4 and TRBJ1-2, with D maybe TRBD1 (5 bases). This CDR3 region has 15 residues. CDR1 is SGHNT and CDR2 is YYREEE in the germline V gene (reference sequence). V lost 4 bases, J lost 4 bases, and 17 bases lay in between. Combining the CDR3 with reference TRBV5-4 and TRBJ1-2 gives the whole variable domain ETGVTQSPTHLIKTRGQQVTLRCSSQSGHNTVSWYQQALGQGPQFIFQYYREEENGRGNFPPRFSGLQFPNYSSELNVNALELDDSALYLCASSPDAQAAYGYTFGSGTRLTVV.

The genes are TRBV11-2 and TRBJ2-1; D is possibly TRBD1 (6 bases). Per germline, CDR1 SGHAT and CDR2 FQNNGV. Trimming took off 6 bases at V and 3 bases at J, with 9 bases between the two ends. This CDR3 region has 13 residues. The CDR3 region is CASRGDNYNEQFF. Here the CDR3 DNA reads TGTGCCAGCAGGGGGGACAACTACAATGAGCAGTTCTTC.

J is TRBJ2-1 and V is TRBV2, with D maybe TRBD2 (5 bases). The CDR3 has 14 residues. V gave up 7 bases and J gave up 5 bases, with 15 bases separating them. Germline V lookup: CDR1 SNHLY, CDR2 FYNNEI. The CDR3 reads CASNRDRDHNEQFF. CDR3 coding DNA: TGTGCCAGCAACCGGGATAGAGATCACAATGAGCAGTTCTTC.

This rearrangement joins TRBV6-1 to TRBJ1-5; 8 positions match TRBD1. From germline, CDR1 is MNHNS and CDR2 SASEGT. The CDR3 sequence is 13 residues long. The trim removed 6 bases at V and 4 bases at J, leaving 2 bases unmatched. CDR3 in DNA: TGTGCCAGCAGGACAGGGGTGAATCAGCCCCAGCATTTT. It specifies CASRTGVNQPQHF.

V is TRBV6-1 and J is TRBJ1-5; possible D gene TRBD1, 6 bases. Germline V lookup: CDR1 MNHNS, CDR2 SASEGT. V lost 6 bases and J lost 6, with 12 bases in between. This CDR3 contains 13 residues. CDR3 loop: CASSQGSGQPQHF. CDR3 sequence (DNA): TGTGCCAGCAGCCAGGGGTCGGGTCAGCCCCAGCATTTT.

The DNA for the CDR3 is TGTGCCTGGAGCCCCGGAGCTAACTATGGCTACACCTTC. Amino acid sequence: CAWSPGANYGYTF. This chain links TRBV30 with TRBJ1-2, with D unresolved. The CDR3 loop spans 13 amino acids. Trimming pared 3 bases from V and 0 bases from J, leaving 8 bases between. Per the germline V gene, CDR1 is GTSNPN and CDR2 is SVGIG (reference sequence).

Here the CDR3 DNA reads TGTGCCAGCAACCCCGGGGGGCGCATCTCTGAAGCTTTCTTT. Its translation: CASNPGGRISEAFF. The chain has TRBV28 and TRBJ1-1; perhaps TRBD1 as D (6 bases). Germline V lookup: CDR1 MDHEN, CDR2 SYDVKM. The CDR3 contains 14 residues. V was trimmed by 7 bases and J by 6 bases, leaving 18 bases between them.

V is TRBV28 and J is TRBJ2-7; possibly TRBD1 for D (5 bases). The CDR3 sequence is 14 residues long. The germline gives CDR1 MDHEN, CDR2 SYDVKM. Deletions cut 7 bases from V and 6 bases from J, with 19 bases between. The chain's CDR3 is CASTRTGRMGEQYF. In nucleotides, the CDR3 is TGTGCCAGCACCCGAACAGGCCGGATGGGCGAGCAGTACTTC.

The chain carries TRBV7-2 and TRBJ2-1; TRBD2 aligns across 8 bases. The CDR3 runs 15 residues. Germline CDR1 and CDR2: SGHTA and FQGNSA. V gave up 5 bases and J gave up 6 bases; unmatched junction bases: 9. The CDR3 here is CASSPPGGRFNEQFF. CDR3 sequence (DNA): TGTGCCAGCAGCCCCCCGGGCGGGAGGTTCAATGAGCAGTTCTTC.

The V call is TRBV7-9, the J call TRBJ2-1; D ambiguous. The germline gives CDR1 SEHNR, CDR2 FQNEAQ (reference sequence). The CDR3 is 12 residues long. The V end was cut by 5 bases, the J end by 8 bases, with 10 bases between. In DNA form, the CDR3 reads TGTGCCAGCAGCATAGGTTTCGATGAGCAGTTCTTC. It is translated as CASSIGFDEQFF.

V usage is TRBV2 and J usage is TRBJ2-7; 9 nucleotides agree with TRBD2. Looked up from germline, CDR1 is SNHLY and CDR2 is FYNNEI. J lost 2 bases, V lost 6 bases, and 14 bases had no gene match. The CDR3 runs to 17 residues. The CDR3 sequence is CASRAHRSRGGTYEQYF. For the CDR3, the DNA is TGTGCCAGCAGGGCCCACAGATCGCGGGGGGGCACCTACGAGCAGTACTTC.

The V gene is TRBV21-1, the J gene TRBJ1-5; the table gives TRBD1 as D, unverified against the DNA. TRBV21-1 is an annotated pseudogene. The CDR3 is 18 residues long. The CDR3 here is CASSKRPCGTGDYQPQHF. The CDR3 DNA reads TGTGCCAGCAGCAAAAGACCTTGTGGGACAGGGGACTATCAGCCCCAGCATTTT.

This chain connects TRBV19 to TRBJ2-3, with D possibly being TRBD1 (6 bases). The ends were cut back, 4 bases at V and 0 bases at J, with 29 bases in the middle. CDR3 size: 21 residues. Germline V lookup: CDR1 LNHDA, CDR2 SQIVND (reference sequence). The CDR3 sequence: CASSTVFTDRRQGRSTDTQYF. The DNA of the CDR3 is TGTGCCAGTAGTACCGTATTTACTGACAGGCGGCAAGGGCGTAGCACAGATACGCAGTATTTT.